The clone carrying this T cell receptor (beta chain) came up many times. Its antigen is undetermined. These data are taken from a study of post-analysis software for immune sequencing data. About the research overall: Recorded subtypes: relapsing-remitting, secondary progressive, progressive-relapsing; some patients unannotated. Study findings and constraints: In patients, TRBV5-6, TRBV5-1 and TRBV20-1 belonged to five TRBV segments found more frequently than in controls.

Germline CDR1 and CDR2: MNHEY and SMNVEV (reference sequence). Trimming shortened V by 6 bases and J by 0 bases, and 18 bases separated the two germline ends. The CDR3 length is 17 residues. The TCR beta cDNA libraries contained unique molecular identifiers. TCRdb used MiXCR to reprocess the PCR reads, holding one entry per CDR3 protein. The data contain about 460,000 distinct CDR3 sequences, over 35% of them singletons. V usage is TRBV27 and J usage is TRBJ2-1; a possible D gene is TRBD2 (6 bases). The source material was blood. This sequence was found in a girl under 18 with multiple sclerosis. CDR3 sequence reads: CASSPPFGTGSYNEQFF. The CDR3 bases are TGTGCCAGCAGCCCACCCTTCGGGACTGGCTCCTACAATGAGCAGTTCTTC.